Listed below are T cell receptor beta chains from one sample, sequenced in a study of CD8 T cells in Susac syndrome. A single record per CDR3 protein comes from TCRdb applying MiXCR to the immunoSEQ multiplex PCR reads. Counted here are over 150,000 distinct CDR3 sequences, roughly 95% occurring once; the ten biggest clones make up roughly 0.12%. The sequencing sample was made of CD4+ T cells from PBMCs. The receptors stem from a human donor with Susac syndrome. CDR3s include the opening cysteine and the closing phenylalanine or tryptophan. D genes are given only for firm matches. A clone size is listed for some rows: how often the clone was seen (once, few, many), or a class if it is expanded.

v_call: TRBV29-1
j_call: TRBJ2-2
d_call: TRBD1
clone_size: -
cdr3_aa: CSVRQGVTRELFF
cdr3_nt: TGCAGCGTAAGACAGGGTGTTACCCGGGAGCTGTTTTTT

v_call: TRBV5-4
j_call: TRBJ2-5
d_call: -
clone_size: -
cdr3_aa: CASSFTGYQETQYF
cdr3_nt: TGTGCCAGCAGCTTTACGGGGTACCAAGAGACCCAGTACTTC

v_call: TRBV30
j_call: TRBJ1-1
d_call: -
clone_size: -
cdr3_aa: CAWRRGTEAFF
cdr3_nt: TGTGCCTGGAGGAGGGGAACTGAAGCTTTCTTT

v_call: TRBV11-2
j_call: TRBJ1-1
d_call: -
clone_size: few
cdr3_aa: CASSLGYGAGQGANTEAFF
cdr3_nt: TGTGCCAGCAGCTTAGGATACGGGGCCGGGCAGGGCGCAAACACTGAAGCTTTCTTT

v_call: TRBV12-3/TRBV12-4
j_call: TRBJ1-5
d_call: -
clone_size: -
cdr3_aa: CASSLEGHQPQHF
cdr3_nt: TGTGCCAGCAGTTTAGAGGGGCATCAGCCCCAGCATTTT

v_call: TRBV7-2
j_call: TRBJ2-7
d_call: TRBD2
clone_size: -
cdr3_aa: CASRGLAGSYEQYF
cdr3_nt: TGTGCCAGCCGGGGACTAGCGGGCTCCTACGAGCAGTACTTC

v_call: TRBV11-2
j_call: TRBJ2-5
d_call: -
clone_size: once
cdr3_aa: CASRQVTQETQYF
cdr3_nt: TGTGCCAGCAGACAGGTTACCCAAGAGACCCAGTACTTC

v_call: TRBV29-1
j_call: TRBJ2-1
d_call: -
clone_size: -
cdr3_aa: CSVEGRGLMNEQFF
cdr3_nt: TGCAGCGTTGAAGGTCGGGGGTTAATGAATGAGCAGTTCTTC

v_call: TRBV7-2
j_call: TRBJ2-1
d_call: -
clone_size: -
cdr3_aa: CASSFRGQPQFF
cdr3_nt: TGTGCCAGCAGCTTCCGCGGGCAGCCGCAGTTCTTC

v_call: TRBV19
j_call: TRBJ1-1
d_call: -
clone_size: -
cdr3_aa: CATSAAGLNTEAFF
cdr3_nt: TGTGCCACAAGCGCGGCAGGGTTGAACACTGAAGCTTTCTTT

v_call: TRBV6-2/TRBV6-3
j_call: TRBJ1-5
d_call: TRBD1
clone_size: -
cdr3_aa: CASSETGEGEPQHF
cdr3_nt: TGTGCCAGCAGTGAAACAGGGGAAGGGGAGCCCCAGCATTTT

v_call: TRBV6-6
j_call: TRBJ2-3
d_call: -
clone_size: -
cdr3_aa: CASSGGNRLRSDTQYF
cdr3_nt: TGTGCCAGCAGTGGTGGAAACAGGTTACGGTCGGATACGCAGTATTTT

v_call: TRBV4-1
j_call: TRBJ2-3
d_call: -
clone_size: once
cdr3_aa: CASSEGQIVRPADTQYF
cdr3_nt: TGCGCCAGCAGCGAAGGACAGATAGTTAGACCGGCAGATACGCAGTATTTT

v_call: TRBV13
j_call: TRBJ2-6
d_call: -
clone_size: -
cdr3_aa: CASSPDRFSGANVLTF
cdr3_nt: TGTGCCAGCAGCCCGGACAGATTCTCTGGGGCCAACGTCCTGACTTTC

v_call: TRBV28
j_call: TRBJ1-1
d_call: -
clone_size: -
cdr3_aa: CASSLRTGPNTEAFF
cdr3_nt: TGTGCCAGCAGTTTACGGACCGGCCCTAACACTGAAGCTTTCTTT

v_call: TRBV9
j_call: TRBJ1-2
d_call: -
clone_size: -
cdr3_aa: CASSVPGHGYTF
cdr3_nt: TGTGCCAGCAGCGTACCAGGGCACGGCTACACCTTC

v_call: TRBV14
j_call: TRBJ1-1
d_call: -
clone_size: -
cdr3_aa: CASSQPSRAAFF
cdr3_nt: TGTGCCAGCAGCCAACCCTCGCGAGCCGCTTTCTTT

v_call: TRBV28
j_call: TRBJ1-2
d_call: -
clone_size: -
cdr3_aa: CASSWNTGTFGYTF
cdr3_nt: TGTGCCAGCAGCTGGAACACCGGGACATTTGGCTACACCTTC

v_call: TRBV4-3
j_call: TRBJ1-2
d_call: -
clone_size: -
cdr3_aa: CASSQERTPKYYGYTF
cdr3_nt: TGCGCCAGCAGCCAAGAAAGAACGCCGAAATACTATGGCTACACCTTC

v_call: TRBV5-6
j_call: TRBJ1-4
d_call: -
clone_size: -
cdr3_aa: CASSFAGEGEKLFF
cdr3_nt: TGTGCCAGCAGCTTCGCAGGGGAGGGGGAAAAACTGTTTTTT

v_call: TRBV1
j_call: TRBJ2-4
d_call: -
clone_size: -
cdr3_aa: CTSSQDETGGGRYF
cdr3_nt: TGCACCAGCAGCCAAGACGAGACAGGGGGCGGACGGTACTTC

v_call: TRBV20-1
j_call: TRBJ2-3
d_call: -
clone_size: once
cdr3_aa: CSARGLDTDTQYF
cdr3_nt: TGCAGTGCCAGAGGGCTAGACACAGATACGCAGTATTTT

v_call: TRBV27
j_call: TRBJ2-5
d_call: -
clone_size: -
cdr3_aa: CASSLWDTMGQETQYF
cdr3_nt: TGTGCCAGCAGTCTCTGGGACACAATGGGCCAAGAGACCCAGTACTTC

v_call: TRBV29-1
j_call: TRBJ1-1
d_call: TRBD1
clone_size: few
cdr3_aa: CSVRGTGTEAFF
cdr3_nt: TGCAGCGTTCGCGGGACAGGGACTGAAGCTTTCTTT

v_call: TRBV20-1
j_call: TRBJ1-5
d_call: TRBD1
clone_size: -
cdr3_aa: CSARIPGTAGNQPQHF
cdr3_nt: TGCAGTGCTAGAATCCCCGGGACAGCGGGGAATCAGCCCCAGCATTTT

v_call: TRBV3-1
j_call: TRBJ2-5
d_call: TRBD2
clone_size: -
cdr3_aa: CAVEFLRGRAGGETQYF
cdr3_nt: TGTGCCGTCGAATTTTTGCGCGGGAGGGCCGGCGGGGAGACCCAGTACTTC

v_call: TRBV9
j_call: TRBJ1-5
d_call: -
clone_size: -
cdr3_aa: CASSARDFNQPQHF
cdr3_nt: TGTGCCAGCAGCGCCCGGGACTTTAATCAGCCCCAGCATTTT

v_call: TRBV20-1
j_call: TRBJ2-5
d_call: -
clone_size: -
cdr3_aa: CSVRPGGETQYF
cdr3_nt: TGCAGTGTCAGACCCGGTGGGGAGACCCAGTACTTC

v_call: TRBV20-1
j_call: TRBJ2-4
d_call: TRBD1
clone_size: -
cdr3_aa: CSAGGQGANIQYF
cdr3_nt: TGCAGTGCTGGAGGACAGGGGGCGAACATTCAGTACTTC

v_call: TRBV24-1
j_call: TRBJ2-2
d_call: -
clone_size: -
cdr3_aa: CATSDFHRELFF
cdr3_nt: TGTGCCACCAGTGACTTTCACCGGGAGCTGTTTTTT

v_call: TRBV30
j_call: TRBJ2-7
d_call: -
clone_size: once
cdr3_aa: CAWSGTLIYEQYF
cdr3_nt: TGTGCCTGGAGTGGCACTTTAATATACGAGCAGTACTTC

v_call: TRBV29-1
j_call: TRBJ1-1
d_call: TRBD1
clone_size: -
cdr3_aa: CSASGGQGIRAEAFF
cdr3_nt: TGCAGCGCCTCGGGGGGACAGGGAATTCGAGCTGAAGCTTTCTTT

v_call: TRBV9
j_call: TRBJ2-5
d_call: -
clone_size: -
cdr3_aa: CASSAAFETQYF
cdr3_nt: TGTGCCAGCAGCGCCGCCTTTGAGACCCAGTACTTC

v_call: TRBV24-1
j_call: TRBJ2-1
d_call: TRBD2
clone_size: -
cdr3_aa: CATSGGPTSGRGDEQFF
cdr3_nt: TGTGCCACCAGTGGGGGCCCAACTAGCGGGAGAGGGGATGAGCAGTTCTTC

v_call: TRBV30
j_call: TRBJ2-7
d_call: -
clone_size: -
cdr3_aa: CAWGETRYEQYF
cdr3_nt: TGTGCCTGGGGAGAGACCCGTTACGAGCAGTACTTC

v_call: TRBV7-9
j_call: TRBJ1-2
d_call: TRBD1
clone_size: -
cdr3_aa: CASSLGRQGASGYTF
cdr3_nt: TGTGCCAGCAGCTTAGGGCGACAGGGGGCCAGTGGCTACACCTTC

v_call: TRBV28
j_call: TRBJ2-1
d_call: TRBD2
clone_size: -
cdr3_aa: CASRGTSLNEQFF
cdr3_nt: TGTGCCAGCAGGGGGACTAGCCTCAATGAGCAGTTCTTC

v_call: TRBV5-4
j_call: TRBJ1-5
d_call: -
clone_size: -
cdr3_aa: CASSIGPNQPQHF
cdr3_nt: TGTGCCAGCAGCATAGGGCCCAATCAGCCCCAGCATTTT

v_call: TRBV9
j_call: TRBJ1-5
d_call: TRBD1
clone_size: -
cdr3_aa: CASSGQGEGQPQHF
cdr3_nt: TGTGCCAGCAGCGGACAGGGGGAAGGTCAGCCCCAGCATTTT

v_call: TRBV3-1
j_call: TRBJ1-1
d_call: -
clone_size: -
cdr3_aa: CASSYGTYNTEAFF
cdr3_nt: TGTGCCAGCAGTTATGGGACTTACAACACTGAAGCTTTCTTT

v_call: TRBV30
j_call: TRBJ2-3
d_call: TRBD2
clone_size: -
cdr3_aa: CAWSPRLAGEGDTQYF
cdr3_nt: TGTGCCTGGAGTCCCCGACTAGCGGGAGAAGGGGATACGCAGTATTTT

v_call: TRBV14
j_call: TRBJ1-2
d_call: TRBD1
clone_size: -
cdr3_aa: CASSPWTGGLPLGGYTF
cdr3_nt: TGTGCCAGCAGTCCTTGGACAGGGGGCCTCCCCTTAGGGGGCTACACCTTC

v_call: TRBV6-6
j_call: TRBJ2-1
d_call: -
clone_size: -
cdr3_aa: CASSYSRGNEQFF
cdr3_nt: TGTGCCAGCAGTTACTCGAGGGGGAATGAGCAGTTCTTC

v_call: TRBV20-1
j_call: TRBJ2-2
d_call: -
clone_size: -
cdr3_aa: CSAGTVTGELFF
cdr3_nt: TGCAGTGCTGGGACTGTGACCGGGGAGCTGTTTTTT

v_call: TRBV9
j_call: TRBJ1-1
d_call: -
clone_size: -
cdr3_aa: CASSVQSYTEAFF
cdr3_nt: TGTGCCAGCAGCGTACAATCGTACACTGAAGCTTTCTTT

v_call: TRBV20-1
j_call: TRBJ2-5
d_call: TRBD2
clone_size: -
cdr3_aa: CSARDPTSGIAKETQYF
cdr3_nt: TGCAGTGCTAGAGACCCCACTAGCGGGATTGCAAAAGAGACCCAGTACTTC

v_call: TRBV7-2
j_call: TRBJ1-3
d_call: -
clone_size: -
cdr3_aa: CASSLGTILDTIYF
cdr3_nt: TGTGCCAGCAGCTTAGGGACAATTTTAGACACCATATATTTT

v_call: TRBV15
j_call: TRBJ2-7
d_call: -
clone_size: -
cdr3_aa: CATSRDWVQTTYEQYF
cdr3_nt: TGTGCCACCAGCAGAGATTGGGTACAGACTACCTACGAGCAGTACTTC

v_call: TRBV28
j_call: TRBJ2-1
d_call: -
clone_size: -
cdr3_aa: CASSLIVPQSSYNEQFF
cdr3_nt: TGTGCCAGCAGTTTAATTGTCCCGCAGAGCTCCTACAATGAGCAGTTCTTC

v_call: TRBV15
j_call: TRBJ1-1
d_call: -
clone_size: few
cdr3_aa: CATSRDLGREAFF
cdr3_nt: TGTGCCACCAGCAGAGATCTAGGTAGGGAAGCTTTCTTT

v_call: TRBV3-1
j_call: TRBJ2-5
d_call: -
clone_size: once
cdr3_aa: CASSQEGLRETQYF
cdr3_nt: TGTGCCAGCAGCCAAGAAGGTCTACGAGAGACCCAGTACTTC

v_call: TRBV2
j_call: TRBJ2-6
d_call: -
clone_size: -
cdr3_aa: CASGTSGANVLTF
cdr3_nt: TGTGCCAGCGGGACCTCTGGGGCCAACGTCCTGACTTTC

v_call: TRBV6-5
j_call: TRBJ1-2
d_call: TRBD1
clone_size: -
cdr3_aa: CASGTGTGYTF
cdr3_nt: TGTGCCAGTGGGACAGGGACGGGCTACACCTTC

v_call: TRBV12-3/TRBV12-4
j_call: TRBJ1-5
d_call: -
clone_size: -
cdr3_aa: CASSLAGGWAQHF
cdr3_nt: TGTGCCAGCAGTTTAGCAGGTGGCTGGGCCCAGCATTTT

v_call: TRBV2
j_call: TRBJ2-7
d_call: -
clone_size: few
cdr3_aa: CASSESLAGYEQYF
cdr3_nt: TGTGCCAGCAGTGAATCCTTAGCTGGCTACGAGCAGTACTTC